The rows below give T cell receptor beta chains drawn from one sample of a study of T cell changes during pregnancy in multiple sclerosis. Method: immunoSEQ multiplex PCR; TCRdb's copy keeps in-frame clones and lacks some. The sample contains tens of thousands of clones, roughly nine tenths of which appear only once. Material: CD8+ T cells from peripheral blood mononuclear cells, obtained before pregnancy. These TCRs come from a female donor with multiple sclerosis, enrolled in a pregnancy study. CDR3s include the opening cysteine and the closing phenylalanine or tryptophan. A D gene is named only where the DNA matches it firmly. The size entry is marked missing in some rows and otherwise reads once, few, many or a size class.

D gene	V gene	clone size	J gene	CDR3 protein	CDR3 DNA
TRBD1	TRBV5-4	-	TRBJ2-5	CASSLEQGGVETQYF	TGTGCCAGCAGCTTGGAACAGGGGGGAGTAGAGACCCAGTACTTC
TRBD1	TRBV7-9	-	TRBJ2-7	CASSSSTGADTYEQYF	TGTGCCAGCAGTTCCTCGACAGGGGCCGATACCTACGAGCAGTACTTC
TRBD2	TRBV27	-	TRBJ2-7	CASSTGTSYYEQYF	TGTGCCAGCAGCACCGGGACTAGCTACTACGAGCAGTACTTC
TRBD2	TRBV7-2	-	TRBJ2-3	CASSLFPGTSGEQYF	TGTGCCAGCAGCTTGTTCCCCGGGACTAGCGGGGAGCAGTATTTT
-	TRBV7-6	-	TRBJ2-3	CASSFRDSHTDTQYF	TGTGCCAGCAGCTTCCGGGACTCCCACACAGATACGCAGTATTTT
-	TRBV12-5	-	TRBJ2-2	CASGDSSSNTGELFF	TGTGCTAGTGGGGACAGCAGCTCGAACACCGGGGAGCTGTTTTTT
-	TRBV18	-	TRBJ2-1	CASSPKTVANEQFF	TGTGCCAGCTCACCAAAGACAGTTGCTAATGAGCAGTTCTTC
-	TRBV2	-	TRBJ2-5	CASSDPGDPETQYF	TGTGCCAGCAGTGATCCCGGGGATCCGGAGACCCAGTACTTC
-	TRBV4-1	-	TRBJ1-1	CASSQGQFENTEAFF	TGCGCCAGCAGCCAAGGCCAGTTCGAGAACACTGAAGCTTTCTTT
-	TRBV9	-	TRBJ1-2	CASRGGTNYGYTF	TGTGCCAGCAGGGGAGGGACAAACTATGGCTACACCTTC
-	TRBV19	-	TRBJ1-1	CASTIGGANTEAFF	TGTGCCAGTACCATAGGTGGGGCGAACACTGAAGCTTTCTTT
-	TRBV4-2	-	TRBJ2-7	CASSQEVYRSYEQYF	TGTGCCAGCAGCCAAGAGGTCTACCGTTCCTACGAGCAGTACTTC
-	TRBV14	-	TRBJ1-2	CASSRHSNYGYTF	TGTGCCAGCAGCCGACACTCTAACTATGGCTACACCTTC
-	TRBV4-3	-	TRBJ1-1	CASSQVPVGGKAEAFF	TGCGCCAGCAGCCAAGTTCCGGTCGGGGGTAAAGCTGAAGCTTTCTTT
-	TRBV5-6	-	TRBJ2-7	CASSLATGLIAEQYF	TGTGCCAGCAGCTTGGCAACAGGGCTAATAGCGGAGCAGTACTTC
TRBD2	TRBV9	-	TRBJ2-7	CASSVGRGDYEQYF	TGTGCCAGCAGCGTAGGTCGGGGGGACTACGAGCAGTACTTC
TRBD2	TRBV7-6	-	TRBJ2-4	CASSFEMGGLAKNIQYF	TGTGCCAGCAGCTTCGAAATGGGAGGGCTAGCCAAAAACATTCAGTACTTC
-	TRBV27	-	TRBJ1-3	CASSLSRDGIFSGNTIYF	TGTGCCAGCAGTTTATCGCGGGACGGAATCTTCTCTGGAAACACCATATATTTT
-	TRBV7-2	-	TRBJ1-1	CASSSSRQTNTEAFF	TGTGCCAGCAGCTCCTCCCGACAGACTAACACTGAAGCTTTCTTT
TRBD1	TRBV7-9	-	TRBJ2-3	CASSSLGTVTDTQYF	TGTGCCAGCAGCTCCCTCGGGACAGTCACAGATACGCAGTATTTT
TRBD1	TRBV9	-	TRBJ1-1	CASSVSRGGGTEAFF	TGTGCCAGCAGCGTGTCTCGAGGGGGCGGGACTGAAGCTTTCTTT
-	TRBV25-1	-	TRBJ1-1	CASSEGDTLNTEAFF	TGTGCCAGCAGTGAGGGGGACACCCTCAACACTGAAGCTTTCTTT
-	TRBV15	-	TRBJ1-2	CATSRVEGVHGYTF	TGTGCCACCAGCAGAGTGGAGGGCGTGCATGGCTACACCTTC
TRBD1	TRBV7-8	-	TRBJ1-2	CASSFGTDDYGYTF	TGTGCCAGCAGCTTTGGGACAGACGACTATGGCTACACCTTC
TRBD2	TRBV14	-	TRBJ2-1	CASSKRLAGAANEQFF	TGTGCCAGCAGCAAAAGACTAGCGGGGGCCGCCAATGAGCAGTTCTTC
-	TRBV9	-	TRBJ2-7	CASSVGGRGYEQYF	TGTGCCAGCAGCGTCGGCGGCAGGGGCTACGAGCAGTACTTC
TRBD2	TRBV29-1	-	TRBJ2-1	CSVDKQRGSEQFF	TGCAGCGTTGATAAACAGCGGGGGAGTGAGCAGTTCTTC
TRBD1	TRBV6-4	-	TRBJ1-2	CASSASAGTGGYYGYTF	TGTGCCAGCAGTGCATCAGCCGGGACAGGGGGTTACTATGGCTACACCTTC
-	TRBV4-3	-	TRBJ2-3	CASSQRYSEILTDTQYF	TGCGCCAGCAGCCAACGCTATAGTGAGATTCTCACAGATACGCAGTATTTT
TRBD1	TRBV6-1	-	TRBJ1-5	CASRGDRGDNQPQHF	TGTGCCAGCAGGGGGGACAGGGGTGACAATCAGCCCCAGCATTTT
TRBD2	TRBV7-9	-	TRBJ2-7	CASSLVAGEQYF	TGTGCCAGCAGCTTAGTAGCGGGGGAGCAGTACTTC
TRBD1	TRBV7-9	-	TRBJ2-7	CASSPSGQGARSYEQYF	TGTGCCAGCAGCCCCTCGGGACAGGGGGCCCGCTCCTACGAGCAGTACTTC
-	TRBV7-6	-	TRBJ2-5	CASSLEVSENLIETQYF	TGTGCCAGCAGCTTAGAGGTTAGCGAGAACCTCATAGAGACCCAGTACTTC
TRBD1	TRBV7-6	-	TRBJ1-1	CASSSGTGGTEAFF	TGTGCCAGCAGCTCCGGGACAGGGGGGACTGAAGCTTTCTTT
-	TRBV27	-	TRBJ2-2	CASKWGAGELFF	TGTGCCAGCAAGTGGGGGGCCGGGGAGCTGTTTTTT
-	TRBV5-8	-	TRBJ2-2	CASSVEVSGPNTGELFF	TGTGCCAGCAGCGTTGAAGTGAGCGGGCCGAACACCGGGGAGCTGTTTTTT
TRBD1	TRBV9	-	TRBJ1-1	CASSVNPGQPTNTEAFF	TGTGCCAGCAGCGTCAATCCGGGACAGCCGACGAACACTGAAGCTTTCTTT
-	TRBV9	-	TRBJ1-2	CASSQGPNYGYTF	TGTGCCAGCAGCCAGGGTCCTAACTATGGCTACACCTTC
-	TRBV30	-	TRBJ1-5	CAWSGGTTSNQPQHF	TGTGCCTGGAGTGGGGGGACAACTAGCAATCAGCCCCAGCATTTT
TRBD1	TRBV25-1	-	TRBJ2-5	CAVMGTDRALTQYF	TGTGCCGTAATGGGGACGGACAGGGCCCTTACCCAGTACTTC
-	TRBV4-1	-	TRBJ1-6	CASSQVPDSPLHF	TGCGCCAGCAGCCAAGTTCCTGATTCACCCCTCCACTTT
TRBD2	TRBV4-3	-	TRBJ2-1	CASSQIGTSGGVNEQFF	TGCGCCAGCAGCCAAATCGGGACTAGCGGGGGGGTGAATGAGCAGTTCTTC
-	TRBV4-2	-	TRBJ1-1	CASSQSYEQQGQREAFF	TGTGCCAGCAGCCAATCTTACGAACAACAGGGACAACGTGAAGCTTTCTTT
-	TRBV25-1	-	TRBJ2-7	CASRGRYEQYF	TGTGCCAGCAGGGGCAGGTACGAGCAGTACTTC
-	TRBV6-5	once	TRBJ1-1	CASTDHGGEAFF	TGTGCCAGCACGGACCATGGCGGGGAAGCTTTCTTT
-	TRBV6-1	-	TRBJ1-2	CASSEPRYGYGYTF	TGTGCCAGCAGTGAACCCAGGTATGGCTATGGCTACACCTTC
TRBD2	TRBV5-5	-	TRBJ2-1	CASSPRLGLAGSEQFF	TGTGCCAGCAGCCCGAGGCTCGGACTAGCGGGGTCGGAGCAGTTCTTC
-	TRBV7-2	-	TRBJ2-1	CASSPTGGEQFF	TGTGCCAGCAGCCCGACAGGTGGTGAGCAGTTCTTC
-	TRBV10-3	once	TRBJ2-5	CAISDRQKETQYF	TGTGCCATCAGTGATCGACAGAAAGAGACCCAGTACTTC
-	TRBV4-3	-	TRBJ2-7	CASSQMTLGSYEQYF	TGCGCCAGCAGCCAGATGACGTTGGGCAGCTACGAGCAGTACTTC
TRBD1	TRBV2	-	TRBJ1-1	CASTPRPGQLDNTEAFF	TGTGCCAGCACCCCCCGTCCGGGACAGCTCGATAACACTGAAGCTTTCTTT
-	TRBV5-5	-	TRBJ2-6	CASSLMGPPPGANVLTF	TGTGCCAGCAGCTTGATGGGGCCGCCACCTGGGGCCAACGTCCTGACTTTC
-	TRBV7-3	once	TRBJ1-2	CASSFDNGRGSYTF	TGTGCCAGCAGTTTCGACAACGGGAGGGGAAGCTACACCTTC
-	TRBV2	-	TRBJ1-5	CASSSGSNQPQHF	TGTGCCAGCAGCTCAGGATCCAATCAGCCCCAGCATTTT